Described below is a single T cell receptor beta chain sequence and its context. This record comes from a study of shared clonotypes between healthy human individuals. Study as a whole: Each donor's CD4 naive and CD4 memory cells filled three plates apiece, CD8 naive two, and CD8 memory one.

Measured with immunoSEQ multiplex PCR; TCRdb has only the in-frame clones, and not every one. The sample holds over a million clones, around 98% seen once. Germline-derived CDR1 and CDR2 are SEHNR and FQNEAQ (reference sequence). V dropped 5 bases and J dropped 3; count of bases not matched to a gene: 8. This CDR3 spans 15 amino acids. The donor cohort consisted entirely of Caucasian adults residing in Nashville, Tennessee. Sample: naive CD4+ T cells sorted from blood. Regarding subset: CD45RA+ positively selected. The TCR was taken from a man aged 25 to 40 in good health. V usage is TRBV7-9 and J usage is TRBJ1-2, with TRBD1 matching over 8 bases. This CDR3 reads CASSPDRGDDYGYTF. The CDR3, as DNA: TGTGCCAGCAGCCCCGACAGGGGAGATGACTATGGCTACACCTTC.